This T cell receptor beta chain is from a study of T cell responses to AZD1222 COVID-19 vaccine. The V segment lost 2 bases and the J segment 5 bases; nucleotides outside the gene matches: 6. Germline values: CDR1 GTSNPN, CDR2 SVGIG (reference sequence). The CDR3 spans 14 residues. As for this clone: Its antigen is still unknown.

TCRdb keeps only in-frame clones here, not all; method: immunoSEQ multiplex PCR. The sample consists of some 100,000 clones, roughly nine tenths of them appearing once. General study findings and limits: The donors showed a predominance of white British ancestry and of females, with possible underestimation of clonal diversity.

Sequencing used peripheral blood, obtained on day 0 of AZD1222 vaccination. This rearrangement joins TRBV30 to TRBJ2-3; TRBD2 agrees at 8 bases. This TCR derives from an adult in good health. The CDR3 nucleotides are TGTGCCTGGAGTCCGGGACTAGGACGAGATACGCAGTATTTT. Its translation: CAWSPGLGRDTQYF.